This T cell receptor beta chain was retrieved from a study of T cell clusters in autoimmune cytopenias. Each sample's input was 250 to 300 ng genomic DNA, some 38,000 genome equivalents. The CDR3 runs 17 residues. Germline V gene lookup returns CDR1 KGHSH and CDR2 LQKENI. This clonotype is labeled medium-sized based on frequency. The antigen remains unidentified. TRB was amplified by touch-down multiplex PCR, primer pools A and B combined. TCRdb reprocessed the multiplex PCR reads, with one entry per CDR3 protein and no DNA. The sample's table shows several thousand distinct CDR3 sequences. Study-level points and caveats: No experiment has yet validated the function of the T cell clusters defined in silico.

The same sample was also used in a study of T cell repertoires in aging, cancer and after chemotherapy. As that report states: Six age groups, ranging from 30 or younger to 70 or older, included the donors. Age-matched healthy donors had significantly more diverse, less clonal blood TCR repertoires than untreated cancer patients.

Material: peripheral blood. V is TRBV18 and J is TRBJ2-3; checking the TCRdb D call of TRBD1 is not possible without DNA. The sequence was obtained from a human donor with chronic lymphocytic leukemia. The donor label of this sample is uncertain. CDR3 sequence: CASSPAAWGRGTDTQYF.